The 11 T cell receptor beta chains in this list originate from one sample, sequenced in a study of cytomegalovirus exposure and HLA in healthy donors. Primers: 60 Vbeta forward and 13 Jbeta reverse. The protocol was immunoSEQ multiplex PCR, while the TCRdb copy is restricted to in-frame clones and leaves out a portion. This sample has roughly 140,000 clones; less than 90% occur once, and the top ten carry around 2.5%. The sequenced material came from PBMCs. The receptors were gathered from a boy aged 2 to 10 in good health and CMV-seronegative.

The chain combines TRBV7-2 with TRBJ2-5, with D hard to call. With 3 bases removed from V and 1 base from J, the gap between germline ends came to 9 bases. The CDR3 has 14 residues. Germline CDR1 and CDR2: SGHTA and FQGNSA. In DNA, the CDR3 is TGTGCCAGCAGCTTTTTAACAGCCCAAGAGACCCAGTACTTC. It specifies CASSFLTAQETQYF.

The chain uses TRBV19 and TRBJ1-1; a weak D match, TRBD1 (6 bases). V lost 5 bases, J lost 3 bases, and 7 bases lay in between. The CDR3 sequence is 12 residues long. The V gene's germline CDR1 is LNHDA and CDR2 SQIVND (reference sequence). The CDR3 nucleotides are TGTGCCAGTAGTGACAGGTACACTGAAGCTTTCTTT. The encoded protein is CASSDRYTEAFF.

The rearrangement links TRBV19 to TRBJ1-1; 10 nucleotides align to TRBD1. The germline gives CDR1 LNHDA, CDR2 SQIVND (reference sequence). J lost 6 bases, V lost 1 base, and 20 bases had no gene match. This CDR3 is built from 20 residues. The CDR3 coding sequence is TGTGCCAGTAGTATAGGGGAGCCGGGACAGGGGTTTCTGTTGTATCCTGAAGCTTTCTTT. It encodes CASSIGEPGQGFLLYPEAFF.

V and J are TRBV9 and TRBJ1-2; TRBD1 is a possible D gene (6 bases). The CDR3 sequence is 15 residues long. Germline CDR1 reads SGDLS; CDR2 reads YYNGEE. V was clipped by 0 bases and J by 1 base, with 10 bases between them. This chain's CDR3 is CASSVGPGDNYGYTF. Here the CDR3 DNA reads TGTGCCAGCAGCGTAGGCCCAGGGGATAACTATGGCTACACCTTC.

This chain's CDR3 is CASGLAKRPNQPQHF. The CDR3 coding sequence is TGTGCTAGTGGTTTGGCTAAGAGGCCTAATCAGCCCCAGCATTTT. V gene TRBV12-5 combines with J gene TRBJ1-5, with D uncertain. CDR1 is LGHNT, CDR2 FRNRAP, per germline. The V gene lost 1 base and the J gene lost 4 bases, with 11 bases spanning the gap. This CDR3 is 15 amino acids long.

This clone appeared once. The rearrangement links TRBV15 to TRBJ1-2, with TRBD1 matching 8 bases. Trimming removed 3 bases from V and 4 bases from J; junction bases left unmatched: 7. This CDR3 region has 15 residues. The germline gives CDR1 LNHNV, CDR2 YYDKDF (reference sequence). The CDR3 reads CATSSPGTGFYGYTF. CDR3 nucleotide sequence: TGTGCCACCAGCAGCCCCGGGACAGGCTTCTATGGCTACACCTTC. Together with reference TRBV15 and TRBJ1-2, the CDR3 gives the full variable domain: DAMVIQNPRYQVTQFGKPVTLSCSQTLNHNVMYWYQQKSSQAPKLLFHYYDKDFNNEADTPDNFQSRRPNTSFCFLDIRSPGLGDTAMYLCATSSPGTGFYGYTFGSGTRLTVV.

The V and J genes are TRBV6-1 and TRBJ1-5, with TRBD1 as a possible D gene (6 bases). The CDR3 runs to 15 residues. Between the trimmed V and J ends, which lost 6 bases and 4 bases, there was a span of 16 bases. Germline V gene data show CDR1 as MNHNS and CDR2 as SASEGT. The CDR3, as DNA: TGTGCCAGCAGCCTAACAGGGATTAGGAATCAGCCCCAGCATTTT. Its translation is CASSLTGIRNQPQHF.

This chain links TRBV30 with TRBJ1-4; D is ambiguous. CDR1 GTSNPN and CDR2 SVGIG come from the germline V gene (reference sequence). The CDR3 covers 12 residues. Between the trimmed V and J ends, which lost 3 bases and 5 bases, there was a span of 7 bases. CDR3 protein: CAWSFRNEKLFF. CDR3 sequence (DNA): TGTGCCTGGAGCTTCAGGAATGAAAAACTGTTTTTT.

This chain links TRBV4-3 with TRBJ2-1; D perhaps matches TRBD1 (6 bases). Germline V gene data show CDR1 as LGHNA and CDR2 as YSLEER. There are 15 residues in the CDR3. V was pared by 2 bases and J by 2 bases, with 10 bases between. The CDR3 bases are TGCGCCAGCAGCCAACGCAGGGGACCCTACAATGAGCAGTTCTTC. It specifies CASSQRRGPYNEQFF.

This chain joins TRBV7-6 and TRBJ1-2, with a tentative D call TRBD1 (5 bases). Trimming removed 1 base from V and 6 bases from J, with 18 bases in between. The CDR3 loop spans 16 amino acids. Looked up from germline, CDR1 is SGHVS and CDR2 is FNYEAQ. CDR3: CASSLDPAGIFDGYTF. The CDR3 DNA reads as TGTGCCAGCAGCTTAGATCCGGCAGGGATCTTTGATGGCTACACCTTC.

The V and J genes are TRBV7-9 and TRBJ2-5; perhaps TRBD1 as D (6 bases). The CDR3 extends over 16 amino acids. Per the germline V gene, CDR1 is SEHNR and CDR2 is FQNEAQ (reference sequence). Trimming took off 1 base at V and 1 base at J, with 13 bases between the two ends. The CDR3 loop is CASSLGPRGFQETQYF. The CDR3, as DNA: TGTGCCAGCAGCTTAGGCCCCAGGGGTTTCCAAGAGACCCAGTACTTC.